The following is a TCR beta chain sequence with its context. Its specificity is not known. These data belong to a study of STAT5B mutations in CD4+ large granular lymphocyte leukemia. Whole-study findings and limits: Without HLA matching, higher CD4+ than CD8+ T-LGLL clonality could reflect small sample size.

V was cut by 5 bases and J by 0 bases, with 8 bases left in between. The CDR3 sequence is 13 residues long. Germline CDR1 reads SQVTM; CDR2 reads ANQGSEA. Method: immunoSEQ multiplex PCR; TCRdb's copy keeps in-frame clones and lacks some. The sample has roughly 30,000 clones, around 74% seen once. This clonotype originated in a human donor in good health. Sequencing used CD4+ T cells from blood buffy coats. J is TRBJ2-1 and V is TRBV29-1; D not resolved. The CDR3 is CSVKVSSYNEQFF. The CDR3 nucleotides are TGCAGCGTTAAGGTTAGCTCCTACAATGAGCAGTTCTTC.